What follows describes a single T cell receptor beta chain. The antigen it binds to is not known. Base qualities were left out, and no much larger clone turns up one base away. This record comes from a study of cytomegalovirus exposure and HLA in healthy donors (dated by TCRdb to about 2017). Regarding the research as a whole: A later analysis indicated that the roughly 120 validation repertoires were generated on the platform also employed for the approximately 700 repertoires of the first cohort. Besides the first cohort of around 670 subjects, a separate validation cohort made up of about 120 different subjects was used. The study combined high-throughput TCR immunosequencing, statistical association of individual TCRs with disease status, and machine learning to predict cytomegalovirus infection status. The study aimed to test whether signatures of past pathogen exposure could be identified by cataloging public T cell receptors.

Separate from the roughly 700-subject first cohort, the validation cohort of about 130 subjects was the group to which the donors belonged. V is reduced by 0 bases and J by 1 base, leaving a spacing of 12 bases between them. Spanning cysteine to phenylalanine, the CDR3 consists of 15 amino acids. Just the 45-base CDR3 DNA is kept, in frame starting at base 1. The germline V gene (reference sequence) sets CDR1 to GTSNPN and CDR2 to SVGIG. Results and caveats for the whole study, not just this receptor: A few of the identified cytomegalovirus-associated TCR beta chains were confirmed in vitro to be specific for cytomegalovirus antigens. The study gave a list of over 150 TCR beta chains associated with cytomegalovirus. Across donors, most TCR sequences were observed very rarely, whereas some public TCRs were present in many individuals. The classifier was reported to diagnose cytomegalovirus status with high specificity and sensitivity in both the original and validation cohorts. A later analysis found that TCRs clustered in the first cohort also tended to co-occur in the approximately 120 validation repertoires, with approximately 93% of cluster scores above 0. The authors suggested that the approach could potentially be generalized to other disease states and immunological phenotypes. A later analysis had no HLA typing for the validation cohort, so co-occurrence there was scored across all 110 or so repertoires.

The receptor library was made with the immunoSEQ multiplex PCR assay. Regarding the original processing steps: A statistical classification framework was developed to diagnose cytomegalovirus status using the catalog of TCR beta chain sequences. The clones in this table, taken by TCRdb from immuneACCESS, are in-frame only. Not every clone is retained; where verified, under half of the shortfall comes from an unresolved V gene, and the cause of the rest is unknown. The DNA gave D and trimming, while V, J and clone size come from that table. A total of approximately 98,000 clones appear in this sample, about 94% of them only once. The ten most abundant clones make up roughly 0.7% of the sample.

Sequenced: PBMCs. Recombination joined TRBV30 with TRBJ2-5; the D region possibly corresponds to TRBD1 (5 bases align). This sequence was found in a woman aged 18 to 35 in good health and CMV-seronegative. CDR3 region: CAWSVFQGGQETQYF. The DNA sequence is as follows: TGTGCCTGGAGTGTATTTCAGGGTGGCCAAGAGACCCAGTACTTC. The CDR3 plus the reference TRBV30 and TRBJ2-5 genes for the other parts give the full variable domain: SQTIHQWPATLVQPVGSPLSLECTVEGTSNPNLYWYRQAAGRGLQLLFYSVGIGQISSEVPQNLSASRPQDRQFILSSKKLLLSDSGFYLCAWSVFQGGQETQYFGPGTRLLVL.